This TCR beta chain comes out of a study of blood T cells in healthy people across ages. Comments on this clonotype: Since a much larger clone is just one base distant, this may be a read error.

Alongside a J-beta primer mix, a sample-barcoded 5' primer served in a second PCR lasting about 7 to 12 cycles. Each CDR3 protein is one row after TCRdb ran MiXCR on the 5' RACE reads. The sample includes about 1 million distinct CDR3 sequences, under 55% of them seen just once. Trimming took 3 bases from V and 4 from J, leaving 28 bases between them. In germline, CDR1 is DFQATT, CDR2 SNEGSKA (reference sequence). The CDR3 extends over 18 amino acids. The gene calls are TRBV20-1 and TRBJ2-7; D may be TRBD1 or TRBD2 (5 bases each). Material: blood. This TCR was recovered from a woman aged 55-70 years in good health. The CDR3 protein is CSASDETTMGDLLYEQYF. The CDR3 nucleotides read TGCAGTGCTAGTGATGAAACCACGATGGGGGACCTTCTTTACGAGCAGTACTTC.